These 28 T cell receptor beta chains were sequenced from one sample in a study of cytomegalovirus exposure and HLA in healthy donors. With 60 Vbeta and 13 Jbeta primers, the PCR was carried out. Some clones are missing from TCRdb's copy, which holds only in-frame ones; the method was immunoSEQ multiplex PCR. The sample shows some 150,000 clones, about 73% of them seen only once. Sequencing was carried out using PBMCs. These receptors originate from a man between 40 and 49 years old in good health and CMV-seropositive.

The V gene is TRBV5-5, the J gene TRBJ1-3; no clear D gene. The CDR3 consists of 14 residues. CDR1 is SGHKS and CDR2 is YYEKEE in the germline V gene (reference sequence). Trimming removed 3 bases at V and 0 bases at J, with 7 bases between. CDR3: CASSSYSSGNTIYF. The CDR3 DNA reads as TGTGCCAGCAGCTCCTACAGCTCTGGAAACACCATATATTTT.

As DNA, the CDR3 is TGCAGTGCTAGAGTCGTATCCGAGCAGTACTTC. It is translated as CSARVVSEQYF. The chain has TRBV20-1 and TRBJ2-7, with D unclear. CDR3 length equals 11 residues. Trimming took off 1 base at V and 6 bases at J, with 7 bases between the two ends. Germline values: CDR1 DFQATT, CDR2 SNEGSKA (reference sequence).

In nucleotides, the CDR3 is TGTGCCAGCAGCCCCCCCCGGACACCAACTAATGAAAAACTGTTTTTT. Its protein product is CASSPPRTPTNEKLFF. The chain couples TRBV7-9 to TRBJ1-4; possibly TRBD1 for D (5 bases). Germline V gene data show CDR1 as SEHNR and CDR2 as FQNEAQ (reference sequence). Trimming removed 5 bases at V and 0 bases at J, with 13 bases between. The CDR3 totals 16 residues.

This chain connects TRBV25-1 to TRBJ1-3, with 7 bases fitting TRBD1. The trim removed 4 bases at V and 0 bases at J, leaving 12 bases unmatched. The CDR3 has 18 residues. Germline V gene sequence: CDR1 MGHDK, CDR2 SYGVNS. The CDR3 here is CASSGILNRGPSGNTIYF. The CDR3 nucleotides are TGTGCCAGCAGTGGCATATTAAACAGGGGCCCCTCTGGAAACACCATATATTTT.

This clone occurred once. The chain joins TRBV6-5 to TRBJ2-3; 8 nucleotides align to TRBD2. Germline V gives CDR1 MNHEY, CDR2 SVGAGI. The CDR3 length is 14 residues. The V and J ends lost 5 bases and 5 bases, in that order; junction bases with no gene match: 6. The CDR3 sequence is CASSVRLAGDTQYF. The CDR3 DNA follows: TGTGCCAGCAGTGTTAGGCTAGCGGGAGATACGCAGTATTTT.

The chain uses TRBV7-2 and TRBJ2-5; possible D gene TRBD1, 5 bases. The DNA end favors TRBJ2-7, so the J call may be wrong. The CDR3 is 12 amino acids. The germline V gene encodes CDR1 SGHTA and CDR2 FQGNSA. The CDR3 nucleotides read TGTGCCAGCAGCCCGGACAACTACGAGCAGTACTTC. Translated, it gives CASSPDNYEQYF.

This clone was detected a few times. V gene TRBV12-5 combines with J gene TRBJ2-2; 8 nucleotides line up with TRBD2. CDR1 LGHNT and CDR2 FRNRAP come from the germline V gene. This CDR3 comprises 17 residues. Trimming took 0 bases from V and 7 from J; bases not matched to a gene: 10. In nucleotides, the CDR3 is TGTGCTAGTGGTTTGGTGCCCAGCGGGAGAGTCAGCGGGGAGCTGTTTTTT. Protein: CASGLVPSGRVSGELFF.

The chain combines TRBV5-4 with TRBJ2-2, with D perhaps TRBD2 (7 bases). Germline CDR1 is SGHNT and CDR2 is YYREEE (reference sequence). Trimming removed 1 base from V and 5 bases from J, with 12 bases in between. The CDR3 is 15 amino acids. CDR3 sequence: CASSLQGRATGELFF. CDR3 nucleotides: TGTGCCAGCAGCTTGCAGGGGAGGGCAACCGGGGAGCTGTTTTTT.

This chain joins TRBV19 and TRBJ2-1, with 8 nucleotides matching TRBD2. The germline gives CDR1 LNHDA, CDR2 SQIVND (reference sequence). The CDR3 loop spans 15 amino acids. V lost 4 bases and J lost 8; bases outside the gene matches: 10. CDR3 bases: TGTGCCAGTAGTAGCAGCGGGAGTGGTAGGTATGAGCAGTTCTTC. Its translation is CASSSSGSGRYEQFF.

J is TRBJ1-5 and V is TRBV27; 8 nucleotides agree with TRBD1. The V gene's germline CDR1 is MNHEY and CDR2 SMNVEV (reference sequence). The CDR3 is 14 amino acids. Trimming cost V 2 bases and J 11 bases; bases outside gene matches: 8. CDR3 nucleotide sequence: TGTGCCAGCAGTTTAGGACAGGGAAGAGGTGCCCAGCATTTT. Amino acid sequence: CASSLGQGRGAQHF.

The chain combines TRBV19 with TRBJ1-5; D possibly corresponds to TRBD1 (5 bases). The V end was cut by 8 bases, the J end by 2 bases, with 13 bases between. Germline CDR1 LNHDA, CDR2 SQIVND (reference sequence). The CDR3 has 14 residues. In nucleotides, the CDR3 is TGTGCCAGTTGGGGCGACAGACGCAATCAGCCCCAGCATTTT. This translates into CASWGDRRNQPQHF.

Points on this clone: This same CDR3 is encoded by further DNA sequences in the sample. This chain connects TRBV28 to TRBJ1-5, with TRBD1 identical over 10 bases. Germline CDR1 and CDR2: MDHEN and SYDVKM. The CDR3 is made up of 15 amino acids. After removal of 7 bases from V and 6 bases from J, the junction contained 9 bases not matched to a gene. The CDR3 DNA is TGTGCCAGCAATGGGCAGGGACAGGGGTCTCAGCCCCAGCATTTT. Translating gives CASNGQGQGSQPQHF.

Here the CDR3 DNA reads TGTGCCAGCTCCAAGCGGGAGGCAGCCTACAATGAGCAGTTCTTC. Translating it yields CASSKREAAYNEQFF. This rearrangement joins TRBV7-6 to TRBJ2-1; 9 bases align to TRBD2. Germline assignment: CDR1 SGHVS and CDR2 FNYEAQ. CDR3 length: 15 residues. The V and J ends lost 8 bases and 2 bases, in that order; junction bases with no gene match: 7.

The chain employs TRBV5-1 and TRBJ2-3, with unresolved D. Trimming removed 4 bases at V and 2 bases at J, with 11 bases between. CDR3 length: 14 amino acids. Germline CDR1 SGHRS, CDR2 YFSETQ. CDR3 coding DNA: TGCGCCAGCAGCAGCACTACTACCACAGATACGCAGTATTTT. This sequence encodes CASSSTTTTDTQYF.

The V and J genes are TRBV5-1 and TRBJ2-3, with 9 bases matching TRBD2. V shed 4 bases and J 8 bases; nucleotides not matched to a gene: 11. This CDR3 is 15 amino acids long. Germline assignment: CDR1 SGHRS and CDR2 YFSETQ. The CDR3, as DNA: TGCGCCAGCAGCCTTGGGACTAGCCAGGGAGGTACGCAGTATTTT. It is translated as CASSLGTSQGGTQYF.

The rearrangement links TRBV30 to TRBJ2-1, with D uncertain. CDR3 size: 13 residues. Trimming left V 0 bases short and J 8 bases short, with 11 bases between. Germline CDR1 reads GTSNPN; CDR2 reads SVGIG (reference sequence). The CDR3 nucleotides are TGTGCCTGGAGTGTACGTCAGGTGTATGAGCAGTTCTTC. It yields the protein CAWSVRQVYEQFF.

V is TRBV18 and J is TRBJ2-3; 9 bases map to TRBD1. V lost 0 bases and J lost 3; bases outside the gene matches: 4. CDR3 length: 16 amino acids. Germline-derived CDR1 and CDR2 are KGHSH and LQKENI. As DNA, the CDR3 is TGTGCCAGCTCACCACCTCGACAGGGGGGTACAGATACGCAGTATTTT. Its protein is CASSPPRQGGTDTQYF.

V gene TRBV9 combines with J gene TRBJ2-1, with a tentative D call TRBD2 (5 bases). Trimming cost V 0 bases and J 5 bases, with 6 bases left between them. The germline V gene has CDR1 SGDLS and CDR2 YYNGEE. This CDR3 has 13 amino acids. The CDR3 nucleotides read TGTGCCAGCAGCGTAGGTAGCGACAATGAGCAGTTCTTC. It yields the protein CASSVGSDNEQFF. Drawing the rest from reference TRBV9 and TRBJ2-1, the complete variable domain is DSGVTQTPKHLITATGQRVTLRCSPRSGDLSVYWYQQSLDQGLQFLIQYYNGEERAKGNILERFSAQQFPDLHSELNLSSLELGDSALYFCASSVGSDNEQFFGPGTRLTVL.

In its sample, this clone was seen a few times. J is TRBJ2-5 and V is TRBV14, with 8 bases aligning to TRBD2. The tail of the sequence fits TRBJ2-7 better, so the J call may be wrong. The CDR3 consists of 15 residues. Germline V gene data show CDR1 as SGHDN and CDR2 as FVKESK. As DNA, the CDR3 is TGTGCCAGCAGCCAATTTTCAAGCGGGGGAGGCGAGCAGTACTTC. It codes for CASSQFSSGGGEQYF.

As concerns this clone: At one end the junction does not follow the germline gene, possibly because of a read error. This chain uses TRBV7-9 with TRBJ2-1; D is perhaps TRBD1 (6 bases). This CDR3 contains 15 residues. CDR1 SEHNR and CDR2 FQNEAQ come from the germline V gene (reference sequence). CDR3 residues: CSSSLQGLLYNEQFF. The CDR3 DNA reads TGTTCCAGCAGCCTACAGGGCCTACTTTACAATGAGCAGTTCTTC.

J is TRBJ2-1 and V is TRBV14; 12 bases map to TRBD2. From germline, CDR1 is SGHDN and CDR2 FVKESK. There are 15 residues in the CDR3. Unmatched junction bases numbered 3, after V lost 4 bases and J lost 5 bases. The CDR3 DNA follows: TGTGCCAGCAGCCGGACTAGCGGGATTAACAATGAGCAGTTCTTC. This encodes CASSRTSGINNEQFF.

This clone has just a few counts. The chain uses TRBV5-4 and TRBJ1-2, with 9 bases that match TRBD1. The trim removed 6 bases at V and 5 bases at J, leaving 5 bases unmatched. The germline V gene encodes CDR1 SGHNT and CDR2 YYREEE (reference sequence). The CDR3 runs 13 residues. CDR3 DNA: TGTGCCAGCAATACAGGGGGCGGGTATGGCTACACCTTC. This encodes CASNTGGGYGYTF.

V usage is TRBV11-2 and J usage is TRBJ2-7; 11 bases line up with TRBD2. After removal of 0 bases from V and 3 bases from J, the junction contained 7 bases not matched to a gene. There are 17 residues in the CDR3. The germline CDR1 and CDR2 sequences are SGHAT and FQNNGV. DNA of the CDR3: TGTGCCAGCAGCTTAGAGGGTCGACTAGCGGGGAACTACGAGCAGTACTTC. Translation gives CASSLEGRLAGNYEQYF.

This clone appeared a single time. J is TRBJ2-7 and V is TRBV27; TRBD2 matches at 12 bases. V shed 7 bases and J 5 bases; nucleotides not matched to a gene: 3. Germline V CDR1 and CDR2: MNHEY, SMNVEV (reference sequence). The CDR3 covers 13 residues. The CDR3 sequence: CASMTSGSDEQYF. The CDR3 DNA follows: TGTGCCAGCATGACTAGCGGGAGCGACGAGCAGTACTTC.

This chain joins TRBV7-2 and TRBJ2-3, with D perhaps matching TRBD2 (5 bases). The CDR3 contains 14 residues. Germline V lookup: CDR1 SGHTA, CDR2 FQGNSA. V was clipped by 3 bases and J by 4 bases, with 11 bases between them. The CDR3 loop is CASSLASGPDTQYF. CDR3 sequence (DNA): TGTGCCAGCAGCTTGGCAAGCGGCCCAGATACGCAGTATTTT. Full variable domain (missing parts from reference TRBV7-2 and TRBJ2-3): GAGVSQSPSNKVTEKGKDVELRCDPISGHTALYWYRQSLGQGLEFLIYFQGNSAPDKSGLPSDRFSAERTGGSVSTLTIQRTQQEDSAVYLCASSLASGPDTQYFGPGTRLTVL.

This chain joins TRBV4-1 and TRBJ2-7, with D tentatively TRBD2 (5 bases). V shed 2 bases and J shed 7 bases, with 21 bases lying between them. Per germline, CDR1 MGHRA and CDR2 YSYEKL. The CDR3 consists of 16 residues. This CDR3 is CASSQRALGESPEQYF. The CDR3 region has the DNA TGCGCCAGCAGCCAACGAGCTCTTGGGGAGAGTCCAGAGCAGTACTTC.

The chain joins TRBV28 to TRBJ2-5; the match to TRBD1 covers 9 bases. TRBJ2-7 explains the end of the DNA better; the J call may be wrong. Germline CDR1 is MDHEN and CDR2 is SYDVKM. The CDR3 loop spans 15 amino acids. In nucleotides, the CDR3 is TGTGCCAGCAGTTCAACCGGGACAGGGTTTTACGAGCAGTACTTC. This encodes CASSSTGTGFYEQYF.

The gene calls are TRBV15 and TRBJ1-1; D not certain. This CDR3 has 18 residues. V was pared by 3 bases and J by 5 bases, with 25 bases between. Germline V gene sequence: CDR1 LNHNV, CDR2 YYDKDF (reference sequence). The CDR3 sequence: CATSRDYFISSAWTEAFF. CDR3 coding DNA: TGTGCCACCAGCAGGGACTATTTTATAAGCAGCGCGTGGACTGAAGCTTTCTTT.